The TCR beta chain described here comes from a study of cytomegalovirus exposure and HLA in healthy donors. Study at large: Findings of an earlier analysis included some 120 million unique TCR beta sequences from some 200 million T cells. Study-wide findings and caveats: The authors considered a cluster of highly shared sequence variants likely to be a sequencing artifact.

Trimming shortened V by 6 bases and J by 3 bases, and 12 bases separated the two germline ends. There are 13 residues in the CDR3. CDR1 and CDR2 (germline): LNHDA, SQIVND (reference sequence). Remarks on this clone: Its antigen is not known. The sample has other DNA sequences that encode this CDR3 too.

PCR involved 60 Vbeta and 13 Jbeta primers. Measured with immunoSEQ multiplex PCR; TCRdb has only the in-frame clones, and not every one. The data hold around 150,000 clones, with about 70% observed a single time. The sequence came from a man aged 35 to 55 in good health and CMV-seronegative. Sequencing was done on a sample of PBMCs. The chain joins TRBV19 to TRBJ2-7; no clear D gene. The CDR3 sequence: CASSPRGSYEQYF. CDR3 in DNA: TGTGCCAGTAGCCCCCGAGGAAGCTACGAGCAGTACTTC.